The clone carrying this T cell receptor beta chain was observed a handful of times. iRepertoire HTBI primers and Arm-PCR of CDR3 regions built TCR beta libraries. TCRdb called the multiplex PCR reads again in MiXCR, with one record for every CDR3 protein. This table holds about 660,000 distinct CDR3 sequences, about 30% found once. Germline-derived CDR1 and CDR2 are MNHGY and SVAAGI. The CDR3 totals 13 residues. The ends were cut back, 2 bases at V and 3 bases at J, with 5 bases in the middle. As for time point: persistent/refractory GD, antithyroid drugs over 5 years with positive TRAb. After RNA was extracted from PBMCs, the TCR library was made from it. This specimen belongs to a study of regulatory T cells in long-lasting Graves disease.

The source of this sequence is a female donor with Graves disease. The genes are TRBV6-9 and TRBJ1-5; D not resolved. Here the sequenced sample was peripheral blood mononuclear cells (PBMCs), taken when the disease was refractory, from a patient treated with antithyroid drugs. CDR3 amino acids: CASSYLDNQPQHF. DNA of the CDR3: TGTGCCAGCAGTTATCTTGACAATCAGCCCCAGCATTTT.